What follows are 3 T cell receptor beta chains derived from one specimen sequenced in a study of T-cell reconstitution after alpha-beta-depleted transplantation in children. Unique molecular identifiers were used in preparing the TCRbeta library. TCRdb redid the calling of the PCR reads with MiXCR, one entry per CDR3 protein. The sample has 500,000 or so distinct CDR3 sequences; about 30% are singletons. The input for sequencing was PBMCs from the stem cell graft donor, taken from the stem cell graft. These receptors came from a human donor who donated a stem cell graft to a child with aplastic anemia.

The J gene is TRBJ2-4, the V gene TRBV11-3, with TRBD1 as a possible D gene (7 bases). V was trimmed by 5 bases and J by 6 bases, leaving 11 bases between them. CDR1 is SGHNT, CDR2 YENEEA, per germline. This CDR3 has 13 amino acids. CDR3 sequence reads: CASSQGGANIQYF. In nucleotides, the CDR3 is TGTGCCAGCAGCCAGGGGGGTGCAAACATTCAGTACTTC.

There are a few counts of this clonotype. The rearrangement uses TRBV7-2 and TRBJ2-7, with 14 positions matching TRBD2. The germline V gene has CDR1 SGHTA and CDR2 FQGNSA. V shed 1 base, J shed 5 bases, and the junction held 7 bases outside the gene matches. The CDR3 has 17 amino acids. The CDR3 loop reads CASSLVGTSGRPHEQYV. The CDR3 nucleotides read TGTGCCAGCAGCTTAGTGGGGACTAGCGGGAGACCCCACGAGCAGTACGTC.

The chain carries TRBV6-5 and TRBJ2-5; 8 bases map to TRBD2. Germline V gene data show CDR1 as MNHEY and CDR2 as SVGAGI. The CDR3 spans 15 residues. V trimming: 6 bases; J trimming: 2 bases; junction bases outside the gene matches: 8. CDR3 bases: TGTGCCAGCAGAAAGTTGAGCGGGAGACAAGAGACCCAGTACTTC. The encoded protein is CASRKLSGRQETQYF.